The 24 T cell receptor beta chains given below trace back to one sample, sequenced in a study of technical replicates of blood from several donors. Sequencing used immunoSEQ multiplex PCR; TCRdb keeps in-frame clones, though not all of them. The sample has tens of thousands of clones; about 91% are singletons. The sample consisted of T cells isolated from PBMCs. The receptors derive from a human donor in good health.

This clone was observed a single time. The chain recombines TRBV27 with TRBJ1-2, with 7 bases fitting TRBD1. Germline values: CDR1 MNHEY, CDR2 SMNVEV (reference sequence). Unmatched junction bases numbered 7, after V lost 5 bases and J lost 4 bases. The CDR3 consists of 14 residues. Here the CDR3 DNA reads TGTGCCAGCAGTCTTGCCGGGACAGTCTATGGCTACACCTTC. Translating gives CASSLAGTVYGYTF.

The chain has TRBV11-3 and TRBJ2-5, with 8 bases matching TRBD2. The trim removed 5 bases at V and 5 bases at J, leaving 10 bases unmatched. CDR3 size: 15 residues. CDR1 and CDR2 from the germline V gene are SGHNT and YENEEA. Here the CDR3 reads CASSPLRGRQETQYF. The CDR3 DNA follows: TGTGCCAGCAGCCCCCTCCGCGGGAGGCAGGAGACCCAGTACTTC.

This sequence joins TRBV27 and TRBJ1-1; unclear D gene. The CDR3 contains 11 residues. V gave up 2 bases and J gave up 8 bases, with 6 bases separating them. CDR1 is MNHEY and CDR2 is SMNVEV in the germline V gene (reference sequence). The CDR3 here is CASSLGVEAFF. CDR3 DNA: TGTGCCAGCAGTTTAGGAGTAGAAGCTTTCTTT.

The V call is TRBV28, the J call TRBJ1-2; tentatively, D is TRBD1 (5 bases). The length of the CDR3 is 15 residues. V lost 2 bases and J 4 bases, leaving 14 bases between the germline ends. The germline V gene has CDR1 MDHEN and CDR2 SYDVKM. The CDR3 spells CASSLPQGSGYGYTF. CDR3 nucleotide sequence: TGTGCCAGCAGTTTACCTCAGGGATCTGGCTATGGCTACACCTTC.

The chain is built from TRBV16 and TRBJ1-5, with unresolved D. The V and J ends lost 0 bases and 8 bases respectively, with 8 bases between them. The CDR3 runs 13 residues. Germline-derived CDR1 and CDR2 are KGHSY and FQNENV. CDR3 region: CASSQSWEEPQHF. DNA of the CDR3: TGTGCCAGCAGCCAATCCTGGGAGGAGCCCCAGCATTTT.

The chain has TRBV5-4 and TRBJ1-4; TRBD1 matches 9 bases. In germline, CDR1 is SGHNT, CDR2 YYREEE (reference sequence). The CDR3 is made up of 13 amino acids. V shed 2 bases, J shed 8 bases, and the junction held 1 base outside the gene matches. In DNA, the CDR3 is TGTGCCAGCAGCTTCGGGACAGGGGAAAAACTGTTTTTT. Protein product: CASSFGTGEKLFF.

The gene calls are TRBV9 and TRBJ2-7, with D possibly TRBD1 on 5 matching bases. This CDR3 contains 14 residues. Germline CDR1 is SGDLS and CDR2 is YYNGEE. The germline V and J ends were trimmed by 3 bases and 4 bases, with 14 bases remaining between them. The CDR3 DNA is TGTGCCAGCAGCGAGGGGATCCTAGGGTACGAGCAGTACTTC. Amino acid sequence: CASSEGILGYEQYF.

J is TRBJ1-1 and V is TRBV7-9, with TRBD1 matching 9 bases. The CDR3 has 18 amino acids. Germline-derived CDR1 and CDR2 are SEHNR and FQNEAQ (reference sequence). J was trimmed by 5 bases and V by 2 bases; bases with no gene match: 15. The CDR3 sequence is CASSLFPGDRGRETEAFF. CDR3 DNA sequence: TGTGCCAGCAGCTTATTCCCAGGTGACAGGGGGAGAGAGACTGAAGCTTTCTTT.

A single count supports this clone. CDR3 nucleotides: TGTGCCAGCGGACTCTTTACCTACGAGCAGTACTTC. Translation gives CASGLFTYEQYF. The rearrangement joins TRBV6-1 to TRBJ2-7; TRBD2 is a possible D gene (5 bases). Per germline, CDR1 MNHNS and CDR2 SASEGT. The CDR3 is 12 amino acids. V lost 8 bases and J lost 2, with 10 bases in between.

V usage is TRBV7-9 and J usage is TRBJ2-7; D gene ambiguous. Germline V gives CDR1 SEHNR, CDR2 FQNEAQ (reference sequence). The CDR3 totals 14 residues. V lost 6 bases to trimming and J lost 4 bases, with 16 bases between them. CDR3 DNA sequence: TGTGCCAGCAGTCCAGAAACCCGTCCTTACGAGCAGTACTTC. Encoded protein: CASSPETRPYEQYF.

The chain employs TRBV28 and TRBJ2-2; perhaps TRBD2 as D (5 bases). CDR3 length: 14 amino acids. The germline CDR1 and CDR2 sequences are MDHEN and SYDVKM. V gave up 6 bases and J gave up 6 bases, with 14 bases separating them. CDR3 coding DNA: TGTGCCAGCAGCGCCGGGATCACATCCGGGGAGCTGTTTTTT. Translating it yields CASSAGITSGELFF.

The V and J genes are TRBV28 and TRBJ2-7; 9 bases fit TRBD1. CDR3 length equals 16 residues. Germline CDR1 is MDHEN and CDR2 is SYDVKM. With V trimmed by 7 bases and J by 0 bases, 10 bases remained unmatched. The CDR3 DNA reads as TGTGCCAGCACCACGGTCCGGGACAGGGACTCCTACGAGCAGTACTTC. As protein: CASTTVRDRDSYEQYF.

The chain uses TRBV30 and TRBJ2-7, with 10 nucleotides matching TRBD2. Germline-derived CDR1 and CDR2 are GTSNPN and SVGIG (reference sequence). Unmatched junction bases numbered 17, after V lost 8 bases and J lost 1 base. There are 17 residues in the CDR3. The CDR3 here is CADKAAGGPPKSYEQYF. The DNA of the CDR3 is TGTGCCGACAAGGCAGCGGGAGGGCCCCCTAAATCCTACGAGCAGTACTTC.

This chain links TRBV5-5 with TRBJ2-2, with 7 positions matching TRBD1. Germline trimming cut 0 bases from V and 2 bases from J; bases unmatched to any gene: 4. This CDR3 region has 16 residues. Germline V gene sequence: CDR1 SGHKS, CDR2 YYEKEE (reference sequence). CDR3 bases: TGTGCCAGCAGCTTGGCCGGGACAGTTAACACCGGGGAGCTGTTTTTT. Protein: CASSLAGTVNTGELFF.

This chain links TRBV5-1 with TRBJ2-3; TRBD2 matches 14 bases. Unmatched junction bases numbered 7, after V lost 3 bases and J lost 4 bases. Per germline, CDR1 SGHRS and CDR2 YFSETQ. CDR3 length equals 17 residues. CDR3 residues: CASSSGTSGRWADTQYF. The DNA of the CDR3 is TGCGCCAGCAGCTCAGGGACTAGCGGGAGATGGGCAGATACGCAGTATTTT.

The rearrangement links TRBV6-5 to TRBJ1-1; D gene ambiguous. The CDR3 is 14 residues long. Germline CDR1 reads MNHEY; CDR2 reads SVGAGI. The ends were cut back, 8 bases at V and 3 bases at J, with 16 bases in the middle. CDR3 sequence (DNA): TGTGCCAGCGGCCAAGCGGGCAGACACACTGAAGCTTTCTTT. Its translation is CASGQAGRHTEAFF.

This clone was seen only once. The chain recombines TRBV5-1 with TRBJ2-7; 8 bases match TRBD2. Germline trimming cut 0 bases from V and 3 bases from J; bases unmatched to any gene: 5. Germline V gives CDR1 SGHRS, CDR2 YFSETQ. CDR3 length: 15 amino acids. The CDR3 DNA sequence: TGCGCCAGCAGCTTGGAGAGCGGGAGTAGCTACGAGCAGTACTTC. Translated: CASSLESGSSYEQYF.

This chain uses TRBV30 with TRBJ1-5, with 7 bases fitting TRBD1. This CDR3 spans 13 amino acids. Trimming cost V 3 bases and J 5 bases; bases outside gene matches: 4. The germline gives CDR1 GTSNPN, CDR2 SVGIG (reference sequence). The CDR3 bases are TGTGCCTGGAGGAGACAGGGAGATCAGCCCCAGCATTTT. Translated, it gives CAWRRQGDQPQHF.

This chain links TRBV27 with TRBJ1-4; TRBD1 matches at 7 bases. The CDR3 has 14 residues. V lost 5 bases to trimming and J lost 3 bases; unmatched junction nucleotides: 3. Germline CDR1 MNHEY, CDR2 SMNVEV (reference sequence). In DNA form, the CDR3 reads TGTGCCAGCAGTCAGGGACAGCCTAATGAAAAACTGTTTTTT. Protein sequence: CASSQGQPNEKLFF.

This chain links TRBV10-3 with TRBJ2-7; D remains ambiguous. CDR1 is ENHRY, CDR2 SYGVKD, per germline. This CDR3 region has 14 residues. Trimming removed 3 bases from V and 0 bases from J, with 9 bases in between. CDR3 loop: CAISDLTSSYEQYF. CDR3 sequence (DNA): TGTGCCATCAGTGATCTGACATCCTCCTACGAGCAGTACTTC.

J is TRBJ2-1 and V is TRBV2, with 7 bases that match TRBD2. With 7 bases clipped from V and 7 bases from J, the junction kept 7 bases outside the gene matches. Germline CDR1 SNHLY, CDR2 FYNNEI. CDR3 length: 13 residues. In DNA, the CDR3 is TGTGCCAGCATCGGGGGGAGTAAGAATGAGCAGTTCTTC. Translating it yields CASIGGSKNEQFF.

The chain joins TRBV2 to TRBJ2-7; D possibly corresponds to TRBD1 (6 bases). This CDR3 comprises 15 residues. Per the germline V gene, CDR1 is SNHLY and CDR2 is FYNNEI. Trimming stripped 0 bases from V and 3 bases from J, with 12 bases between. CDR3 in amino acids: CASSEAPGHYYEQYF. The CDR3 bases are TGTGCCAGCAGTGAAGCGCCGGGACACTACTACGAGCAGTACTTC.

The J gene is TRBJ1-5, the V gene TRBV9; TRBD1 matches at 8 bases. Looked up from germline, CDR1 is SGDLS and CDR2 is YYNGEE. The CDR3 covers 13 residues. J lost 7 bases, V lost 3 bases, and 3 bases had no gene match. CDR3 DNA sequence: TGTGCCAGCAGCGGGACAGGGAGACAGCCCCAGCATTTT. This encodes CASSGTGRQPQHF.

This rearrangement joins TRBV4-3 to TRBJ2-1; 9 nucleotides align to TRBD1. The CDR3 has 16 residues. The V segment lost 0 bases and the J segment 5 bases; nucleotides outside the gene matches: 5. Germline V gene data show CDR1 as LGHNA and CDR2 as YSLEER. The CDR3 DNA follows: TGCGCCAGCAGCCAAGATGAGACAGGGGGGAACAATGAGCAGTTCTTC. Its translation: CASSQDETGGNNEQFF.